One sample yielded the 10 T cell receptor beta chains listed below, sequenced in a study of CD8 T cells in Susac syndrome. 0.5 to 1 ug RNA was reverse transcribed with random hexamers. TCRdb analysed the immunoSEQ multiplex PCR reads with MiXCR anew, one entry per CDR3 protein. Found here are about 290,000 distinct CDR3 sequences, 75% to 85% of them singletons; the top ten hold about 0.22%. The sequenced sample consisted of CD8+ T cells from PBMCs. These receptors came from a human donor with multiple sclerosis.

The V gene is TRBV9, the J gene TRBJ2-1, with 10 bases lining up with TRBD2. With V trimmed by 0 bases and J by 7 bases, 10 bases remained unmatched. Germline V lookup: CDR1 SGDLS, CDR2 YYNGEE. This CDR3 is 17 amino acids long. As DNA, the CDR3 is TGTGCCAGCAGCGTAGGGACTAGCGGTTCAGAGTTTAATGAGCAGTTCTTC. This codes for CASSVGTSGSEFNEQFF.

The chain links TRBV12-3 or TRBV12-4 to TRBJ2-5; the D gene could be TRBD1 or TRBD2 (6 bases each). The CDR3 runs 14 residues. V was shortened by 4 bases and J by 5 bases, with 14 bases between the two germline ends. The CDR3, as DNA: TGTGCCAGCAGTTCAGAGGGGGGCGCGGAGACCCAGTACTTC. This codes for CASSSEGGAETQYF.

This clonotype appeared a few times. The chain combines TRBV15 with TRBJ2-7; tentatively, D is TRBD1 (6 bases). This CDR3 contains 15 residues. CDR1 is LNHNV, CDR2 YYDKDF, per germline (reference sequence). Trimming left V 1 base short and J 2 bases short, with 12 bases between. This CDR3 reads CATSRAPGATYEQYF. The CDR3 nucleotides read TGTGCCACCAGCAGAGCCCCAGGGGCTACCTACGAGCAGTACTTC.

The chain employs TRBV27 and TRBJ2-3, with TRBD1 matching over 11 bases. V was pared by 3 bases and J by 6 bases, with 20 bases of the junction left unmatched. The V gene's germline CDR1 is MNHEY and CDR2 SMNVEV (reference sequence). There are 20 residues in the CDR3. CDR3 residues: CASSFSGQGANSPGGDTQYF. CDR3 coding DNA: TGTGCCAGCAGTTTTTCAGGACAGGGGGCGAATAGCCCCGGAGGGGATACGCAGTATTTT.

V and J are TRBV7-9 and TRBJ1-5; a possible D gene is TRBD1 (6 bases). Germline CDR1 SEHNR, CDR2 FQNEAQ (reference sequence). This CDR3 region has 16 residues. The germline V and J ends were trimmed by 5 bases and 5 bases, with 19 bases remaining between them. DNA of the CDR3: TGTGCCAGCAGCCGCCCGGACAGTTCAGCATATCAGCCCCAGCATTTT. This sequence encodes CASSRPDSSAYQPQHF.

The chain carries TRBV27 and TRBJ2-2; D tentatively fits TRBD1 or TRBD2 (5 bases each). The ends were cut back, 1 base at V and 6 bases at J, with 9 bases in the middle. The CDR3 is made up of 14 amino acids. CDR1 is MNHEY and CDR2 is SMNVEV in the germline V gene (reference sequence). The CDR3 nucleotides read TGTGCCAGCAGTTTATACTTGGGGGCCGGGGAGCTGTTTTTT. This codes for CASSLYLGAGELFF.

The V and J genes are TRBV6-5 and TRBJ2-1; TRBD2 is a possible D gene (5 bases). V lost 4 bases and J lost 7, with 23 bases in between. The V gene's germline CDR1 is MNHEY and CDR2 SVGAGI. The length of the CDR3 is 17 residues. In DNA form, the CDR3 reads TGTGCCAGCAGTTCCATTAACGGGATACTCTTTACGAATGAGCAGTTCTTC. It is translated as CASSSINGILFTNEQFF.

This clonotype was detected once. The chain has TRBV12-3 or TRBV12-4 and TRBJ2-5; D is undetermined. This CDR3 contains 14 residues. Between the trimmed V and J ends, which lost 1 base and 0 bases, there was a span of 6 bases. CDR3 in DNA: TGTGCCAGCAGTTTAGTAGGTAACCAAGAGACCCAGTACTTC. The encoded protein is CASSLVGNQETQYF.

CDR3 sequence reads: CASPFVRTSYEQYF. The CDR3 bases are TGTGCCAGCCCGTTCGTCCGAACCTCCTACGAGCAGTACTTC. The chain combines TRBV3-1 with TRBJ2-7; D gene ambiguous. CDR3 length: 14 amino acids. Germline assignment: CDR1 LGHDT and CDR2 YNNKEL (reference sequence). Trimming took 8 bases from V and 0 from J, leaving 14 bases between them.

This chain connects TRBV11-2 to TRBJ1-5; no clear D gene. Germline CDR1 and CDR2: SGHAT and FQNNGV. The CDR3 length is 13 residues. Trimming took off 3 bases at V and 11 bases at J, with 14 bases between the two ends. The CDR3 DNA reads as TGTGCCAGCAGCTTTGCAGTGGGTCTAGCCCAGCATTTT. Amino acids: CASSFAVGLAQHF.